The 5 T cell receptor beta chains given below trace back to one sample, sequenced in a study of T cells after yellow fever vaccination. A single record per CDR3 protein comes from TCRdb applying MiXCR to the 5' RACE reads. The sample includes fewer than 150,000 distinct CDR3 sequences, less than 9.5% of them seen just once. The material was CD4+ T cells sorted from PBMCs, obtained 5 days after the yellow fever booster vaccination. The receptors were gathered from a man between 25 and 39 years old who received the YFV17D yellow fever vaccine.

This clonotype was observed at least ten times. This rearrangement joins TRBV5-1 to TRBJ2-2; 8 bases fit TRBD1. Germline lookup yields CDR1 SGHRS and CDR2 YFSETQ. V lost 0 bases to trimming and J lost 6 bases; unmatched junction nucleotides: 4. The CDR3 runs to 15 residues. The CDR3 region is CASSLGGQGPGELFF. The CDR3 DNA sequence: TGCGCCAGCAGCTTGGGTGGACAGGGTCCCGGGGAGCTGTTTTTT. Full variable domain (rest looked up from reference TRBV5-1 and TRBJ2-2): KAGVTQTPRYLIKTRGQQVTLSCSPISGHRSVSWYQQTPGQGLQFLFEYFSETQRNKGNFPGRFSGRQFSNSRSEMNVSTLELGDSALYLCASSLGGQGPGELFFGEGSRLTVL.

In this sample, this clonotype turned up many times. V gene TRBV15 combines with J gene TRBJ2-7; tentatively, D is TRBD2 (6 bases). The germline CDR1 and CDR2 sequences are LNHNV and YYDKDF (reference sequence). This CDR3 region has 16 residues. Trimming removed 4 bases at V and 3 bases at J, with 19 bases between. CDR3 coding DNA: TGTGCCACCAGCAACCCGTCATGGGTGCGGGACTACGAGCAGTACTTC. It yields the protein CATSNPSWVRDYEQYF.

In this sample, this clonotype turned up many times. The J gene is TRBJ2-3, the V gene TRBV6-4; D remains ambiguous. CDR1 MRHNA and CDR2 SNTAGT come from the germline V gene. CDR3 length equals 14 residues. Trimming pared 6 bases from V and 1 base from J, leaving 11 bases between. The DNA for the CDR3 is TGTGCCAGCAGGGTTTCCGAGGGCACAGATACGCAGTATTTT. Protein sequence: CASRVSEGTDTQYF.

Concerning this clonotype: One base away lies a much larger clone, so this may be a sequencing read error. V gene TRBV6-1 combines with J gene TRBJ2-3; tentatively, D is TRBD1 (6 bases). The germline gives CDR1 MNHNS, CDR2 SASEGT. CDR3 length: 13 amino acids. V lost 8 bases and J 7 bases, leaving 16 bases between the germline ends. The CDR3 region has the DNA TGTGCCAGCGGTACCGGACAGCGCTATACGCAGTATTTT. As protein: CASGTGQRYTQYF.

This clonotype turned up a few times. Relative to the germline gene, one junction end is altered; a read error may explain this. This rearrangement joins TRBV7-7 to TRBJ2-3, with 7 bases aligning to TRBD2. Germline V CDR1 and CDR2: SSHAT, FNYEAQ (reference sequence). The CDR3 consists of 14 residues. The CDR3 sequence: CASSTSPGGDTQYF. In nucleotides, the CDR3 is TGTGCTAGCAGCACTTCCCCGGGGGGAGATACGCAGTATTTT. The variable domain in full, completed from reference TRBV7-7 and TRBJ2-3, reads GAGVSQSPRYKVTKRGQDVTLRCDPISSHATLYWYQQALGQGPEFLTYFNYEAQPDKSGLPSDRFSAERPEGSISTLTIQRTEQRDSAMYRCASSTSPGGDTQYFGPGTRLTVL.